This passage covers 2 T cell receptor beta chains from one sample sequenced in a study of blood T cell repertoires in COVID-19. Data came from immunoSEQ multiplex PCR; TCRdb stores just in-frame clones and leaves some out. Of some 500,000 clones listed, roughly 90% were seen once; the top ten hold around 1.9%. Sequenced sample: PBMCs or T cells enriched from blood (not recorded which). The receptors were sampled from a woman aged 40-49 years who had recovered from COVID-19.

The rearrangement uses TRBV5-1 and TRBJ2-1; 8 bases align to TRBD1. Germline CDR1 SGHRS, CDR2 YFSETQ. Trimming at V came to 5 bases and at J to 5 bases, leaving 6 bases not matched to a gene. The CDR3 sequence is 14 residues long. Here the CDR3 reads CASRQTGADNEQFF. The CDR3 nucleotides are TGCGCCAGCAGACAGACAGGGGCTGACAATGAGCAGTTCTTC.

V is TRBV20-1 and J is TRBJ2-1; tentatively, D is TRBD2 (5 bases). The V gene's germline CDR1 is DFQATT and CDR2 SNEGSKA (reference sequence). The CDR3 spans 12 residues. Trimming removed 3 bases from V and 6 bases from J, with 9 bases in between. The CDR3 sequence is CSASSGGNEQFF. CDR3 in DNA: TGCAGTGCTAGTTCTGGAGGCAATGAGCAGTTCTTC.